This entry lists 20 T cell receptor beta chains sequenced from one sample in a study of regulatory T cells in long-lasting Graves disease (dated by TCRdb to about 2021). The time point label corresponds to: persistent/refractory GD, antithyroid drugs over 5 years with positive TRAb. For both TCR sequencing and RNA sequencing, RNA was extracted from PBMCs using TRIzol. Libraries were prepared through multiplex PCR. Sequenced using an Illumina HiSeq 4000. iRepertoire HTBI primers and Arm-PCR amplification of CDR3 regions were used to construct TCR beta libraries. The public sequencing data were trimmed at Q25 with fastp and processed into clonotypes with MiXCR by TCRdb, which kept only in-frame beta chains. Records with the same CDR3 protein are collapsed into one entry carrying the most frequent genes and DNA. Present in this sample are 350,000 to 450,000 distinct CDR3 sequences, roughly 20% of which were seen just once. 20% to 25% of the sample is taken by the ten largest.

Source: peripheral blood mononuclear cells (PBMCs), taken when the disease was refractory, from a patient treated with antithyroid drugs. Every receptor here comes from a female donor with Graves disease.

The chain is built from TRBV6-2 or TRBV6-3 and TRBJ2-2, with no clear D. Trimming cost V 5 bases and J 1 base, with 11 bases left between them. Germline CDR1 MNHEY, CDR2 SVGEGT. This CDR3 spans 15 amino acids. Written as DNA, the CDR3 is TGTGCCAGCAGTCCCGACCCATGGAACACCGGGGAGCTGTTTTTT. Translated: CASSPDPWNTGELFF.

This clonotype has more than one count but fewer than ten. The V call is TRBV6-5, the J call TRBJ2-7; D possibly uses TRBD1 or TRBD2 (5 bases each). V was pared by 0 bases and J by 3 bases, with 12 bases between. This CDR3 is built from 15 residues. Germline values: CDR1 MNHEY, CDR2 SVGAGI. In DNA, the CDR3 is TGTGCCAGCAGTTACTCGAAGGGGACCGACTACGAGCAGTACTTC. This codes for CASSYSKGTDYEQYF.

CDR3 region: CSASWRWGAKDGYTF. The CDR3 bases are TGCAGTGCTAGTTGGAGGTGGGGGGCCAAGGATGGCTACACCTTC. The genes are TRBV20-1 and TRBJ1-2; possibly TRBD1 for D (6 bases). Germline-derived CDR1 and CDR2 are DFQATT and SNEGSKA (reference sequence). The CDR3 spans 15 residues. With 3 bases removed from V and 6 bases from J, the gap between germline ends came to 20 bases.

CDR3 residues: CASRWGNNQPQHF. CDR3 bases: TGCGCCAGCAGGTGGGGTAACAATCAGCCCCAGCATTTT. This chain links TRBV10-2 with TRBJ1-5; D gene uncertain. Trimming shortened V by 6 bases and J by 3 bases, and 9 bases separated the two germline ends. The CDR3 loop spans 13 amino acids. Per the germline V gene, CDR1 is WSHSY and CDR2 is SAAADI.

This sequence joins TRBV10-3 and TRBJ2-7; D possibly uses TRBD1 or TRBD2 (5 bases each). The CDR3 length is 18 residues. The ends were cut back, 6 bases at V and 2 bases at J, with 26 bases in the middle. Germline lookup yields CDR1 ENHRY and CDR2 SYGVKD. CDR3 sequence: CAIRGVLEEDGATYEQYF. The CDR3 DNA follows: TGTGCCATCAGGGGGGTTTTGGAGGAGGACGGGGCAACCTACGAGCAGTACTTC.

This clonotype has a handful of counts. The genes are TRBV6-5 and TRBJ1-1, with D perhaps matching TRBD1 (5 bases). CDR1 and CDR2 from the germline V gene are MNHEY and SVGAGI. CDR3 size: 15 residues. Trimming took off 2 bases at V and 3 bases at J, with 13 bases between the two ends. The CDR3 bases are TGTGCCAGCAGTTACGGGGGGGGGGAAGACACTGAAGCTTTCTTT. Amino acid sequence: CASSYGGGEDTEAFF.

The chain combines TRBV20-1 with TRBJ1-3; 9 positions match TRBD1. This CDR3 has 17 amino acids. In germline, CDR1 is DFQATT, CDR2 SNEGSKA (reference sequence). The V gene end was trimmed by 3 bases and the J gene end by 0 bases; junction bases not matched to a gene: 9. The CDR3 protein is CSARETGGASSGNTIYF. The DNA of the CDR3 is TGCAGTGCTAGGGAAACAGGGGGCGCTTCCTCTGGAAACACCATATATTTT.

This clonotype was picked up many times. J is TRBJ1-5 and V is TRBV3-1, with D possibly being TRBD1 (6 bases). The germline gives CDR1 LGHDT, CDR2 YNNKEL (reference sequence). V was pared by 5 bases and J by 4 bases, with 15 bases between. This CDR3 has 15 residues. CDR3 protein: CASSEYGTPNQPQHF. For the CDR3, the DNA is TGTGCCAGCAGCGAGTACGGGACACCAAATCAGCCCCAGCATTTT.

CDR3 in DNA: TGTGCCAGCAGCTCCCCCGACACTGGATTCTACGAGCAGTACTTC. Its protein product is CASSSPDTGFYEQYF. The chain couples TRBV11-1 to TRBJ2-7, with D hard to call. Germline-derived CDR1 and CDR2 are SGHAT and FQDESV (reference sequence). There are 15 residues in the CDR3. Trimming cost V 4 bases and J 3 bases, with 16 bases left between them. Variable domain in full (rest from reference TRBV11-1 and TRBJ2-7): EAEVAQSPRYKITEKSQAVAFWCDPISGHATLYWYRQILGQGPELLVQFQDESVVDDSQLPKDRFSAERLKGVDSTLKIQPAELGDSAMYLCASSSPDTGFYEQYFGPGTRLTVT.

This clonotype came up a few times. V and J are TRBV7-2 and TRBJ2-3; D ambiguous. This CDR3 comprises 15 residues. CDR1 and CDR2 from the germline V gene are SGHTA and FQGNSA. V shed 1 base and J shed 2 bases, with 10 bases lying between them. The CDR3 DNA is TGTGCCAGCAGCTTAGGCCGACCAGCCACAGATACGCAGTATTTT. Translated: CASSLGRPATDTQYF.

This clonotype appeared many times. This CDR3 is CAWSEETGLGANVLTF. The CDR3 DNA reads TGTGCCTGGAGTGAAGAGACAGGGTTAGGGGCCAACGTCCTGACTTTC. J is TRBJ2-6 and V is TRBV30; TRBD1 matches 7 bases. Germline loops: CDR1 GTSNPN, CDR2 SVGIG (reference sequence). The CDR3 contains 16 residues. The junction had 7 bases not matched to a gene; V was cut back by 1 base and J by 4 bases.

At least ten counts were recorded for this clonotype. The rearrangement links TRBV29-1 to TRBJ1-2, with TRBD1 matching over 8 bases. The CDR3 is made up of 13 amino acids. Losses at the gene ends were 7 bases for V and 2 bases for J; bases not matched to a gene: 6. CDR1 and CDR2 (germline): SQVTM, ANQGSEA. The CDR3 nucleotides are TGCAGCGCCGCACAGGGGGAAAACTATGGCTACACCTTC. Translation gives CSAAQGENYGYTF.

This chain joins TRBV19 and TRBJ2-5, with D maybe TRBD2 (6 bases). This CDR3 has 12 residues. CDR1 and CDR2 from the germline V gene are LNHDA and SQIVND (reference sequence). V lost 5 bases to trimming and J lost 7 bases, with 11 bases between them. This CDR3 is CASSETGGTQYF. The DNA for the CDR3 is TGTGCCAGTAGTGAGACCGGGGGGACCCAGTACTTC.

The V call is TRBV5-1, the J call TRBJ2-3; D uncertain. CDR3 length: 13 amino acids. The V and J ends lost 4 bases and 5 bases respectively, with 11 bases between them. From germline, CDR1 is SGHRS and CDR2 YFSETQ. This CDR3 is CASSRALEDTQYF. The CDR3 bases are TGCGCCAGCAGCCGGGCATTAGAAGATACGCAGTATTTT.

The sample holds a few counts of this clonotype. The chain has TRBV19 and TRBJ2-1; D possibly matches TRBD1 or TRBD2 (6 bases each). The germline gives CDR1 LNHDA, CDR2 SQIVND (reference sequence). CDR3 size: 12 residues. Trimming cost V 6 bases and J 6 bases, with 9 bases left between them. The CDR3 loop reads CASRQGGNEQFF. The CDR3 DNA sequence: TGTGCCAGTAGACAGGGAGGCAATGAGCAGTTCTTC.

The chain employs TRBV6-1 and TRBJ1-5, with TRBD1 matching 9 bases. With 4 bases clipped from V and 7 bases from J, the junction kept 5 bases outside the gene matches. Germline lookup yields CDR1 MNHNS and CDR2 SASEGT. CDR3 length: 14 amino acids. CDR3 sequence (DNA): TGTGCCAGCAGTGGTACAGGGGGCAGACAGCCCCAGCATTTT. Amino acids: CASSGTGGRQPQHF.

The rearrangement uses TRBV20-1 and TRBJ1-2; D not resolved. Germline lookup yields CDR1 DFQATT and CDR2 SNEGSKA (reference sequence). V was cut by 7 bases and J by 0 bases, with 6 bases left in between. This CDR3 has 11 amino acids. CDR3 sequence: CSVRANYGYTF. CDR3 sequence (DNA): TGCAGTGTAAGGGCTAACTATGGCTACACCTTC.

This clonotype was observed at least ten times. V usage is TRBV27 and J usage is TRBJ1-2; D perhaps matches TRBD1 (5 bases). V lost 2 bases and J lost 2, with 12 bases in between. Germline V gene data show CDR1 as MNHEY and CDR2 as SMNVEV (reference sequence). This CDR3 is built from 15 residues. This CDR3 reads CASSLQGLPNYGYTF. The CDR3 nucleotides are TGTGCCAGCAGTTTACAGGGTCTGCCCAACTATGGCTACACCTTC.

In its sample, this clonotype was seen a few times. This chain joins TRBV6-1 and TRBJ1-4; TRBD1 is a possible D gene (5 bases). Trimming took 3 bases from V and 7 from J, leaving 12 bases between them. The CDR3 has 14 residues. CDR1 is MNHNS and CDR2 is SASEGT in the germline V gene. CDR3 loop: CASSDQGYFEKLFF. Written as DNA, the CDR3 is TGTGCCAGCAGTGACCAGGGATATTTTGAAAAACTGTTTTTT.

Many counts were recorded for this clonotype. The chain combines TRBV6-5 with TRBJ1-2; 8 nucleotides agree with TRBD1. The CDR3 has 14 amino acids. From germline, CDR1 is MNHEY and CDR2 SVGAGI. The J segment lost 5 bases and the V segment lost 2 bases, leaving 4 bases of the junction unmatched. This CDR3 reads CASSYGQGQYGYTF. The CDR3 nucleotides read TGTGCCAGCAGTTACGGACAGGGCCAATATGGCTACACCTTC.